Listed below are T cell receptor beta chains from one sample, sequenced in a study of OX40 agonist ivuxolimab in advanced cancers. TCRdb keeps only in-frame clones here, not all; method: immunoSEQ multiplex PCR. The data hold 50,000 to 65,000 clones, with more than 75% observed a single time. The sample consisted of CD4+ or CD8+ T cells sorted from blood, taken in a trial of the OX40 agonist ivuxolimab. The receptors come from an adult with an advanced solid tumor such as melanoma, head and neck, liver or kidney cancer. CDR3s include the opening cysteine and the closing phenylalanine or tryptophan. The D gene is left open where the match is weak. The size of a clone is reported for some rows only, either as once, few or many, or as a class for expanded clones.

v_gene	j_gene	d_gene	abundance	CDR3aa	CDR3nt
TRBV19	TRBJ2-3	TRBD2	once	CASSSRLAGGPTDTQYF	TGTGCCAGTAGTTCCCGACTAGCGGGGGGGCCGACAGATACGCAGTATTTT
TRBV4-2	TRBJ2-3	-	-	CASSQERAVGATTDTQYF	TGTGCCAGCAGCCAAGAAAGAGCTGTGGGGGCCACGACAGATACGCAGTATTTT
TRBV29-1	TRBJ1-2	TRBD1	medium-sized	CSAGGQASNYGYTF	TGCAGCGCCGGTGGACAGGCCTCTAACTATGGCTACACCTTC
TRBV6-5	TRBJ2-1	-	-	CASSSRGTSYNEQFF	TGTGCCAGCAGCTCGAGGGGAACCTCCTACAATGAGCAGTTCTTC
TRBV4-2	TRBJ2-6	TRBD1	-	CASSQPERGGLSSGANVLTF	TGTGCCAGCAGCCAGCCCGAGAGAGGGGGCCTCAGCTCTGGGGCCAACGTCCTGACTTTC
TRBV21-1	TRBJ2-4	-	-	CASSPPGTDIAKNIQYF	TGTGCCAGCAGCCCACCCGGGACGGACATAGCCAAAAACATTCAGTACTTC
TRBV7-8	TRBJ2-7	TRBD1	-	CASSPRTGPYEQYF	TGTGCCAGCAGCCCGCGGACAGGACCCTACGAGCAGTACTTC
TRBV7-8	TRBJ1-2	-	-	CASSPVPRRRNYGYTF	TGTGCCAGCAGCCCCGTCCCCCGTCGACGAAACTATGGCTACACCTTC
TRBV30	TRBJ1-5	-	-	CAWSVPQTNQPQHF	TGTGCCTGGAGTGTACCCCAAACCAATCAGCCCCAGCATTTT
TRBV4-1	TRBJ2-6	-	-	CASSQVAGAGANVLTF	TGCGCCAGCAGCCAAGTCGCAGGGGCTGGGGCCAACGTCCTGACTTTC
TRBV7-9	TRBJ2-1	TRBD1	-	CASSLPGTGSNEQFF	TGTGCCAGCAGCTTGCCCGGGACAGGATCTAATGAGCAGTTCTTC
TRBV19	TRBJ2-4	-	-	CASSIRRGAPSTPYYF	TGTGCCAGTAGTATCCGAAGGGGGGCGCCCAGCACACCGTATTACTTC
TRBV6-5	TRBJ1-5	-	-	CASRAYDSNQPQHF	TGTGCCAGCAGAGCCTACGATAGCAATCAGCCCCAGCATTTT
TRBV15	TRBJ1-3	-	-	CATSRDPSGNTIYF	TGTGCCACCAGCAGAGACCCCTCTGGAAACACCATATATTTT
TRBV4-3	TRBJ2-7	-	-	CASSYEQYF	TGCGCCAGCAGCTACGAGCAGTACTTC
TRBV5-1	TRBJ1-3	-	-	CASSHTGPSGNTIYF	TGCGCCAGCAGCCATACAGGGCCCTCTGGAAACACCATATATTTT
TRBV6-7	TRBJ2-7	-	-	CASSVTSYEQYF	TGTGCCAGCTCCGTAACGTCCTACGAGCAGTACTTC
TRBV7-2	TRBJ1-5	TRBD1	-	CASSFRDRSDQPQHF	TGTGCCAGCAGCTTCCGGGACAGGTCTGACCAGCCCCAGCATTTT
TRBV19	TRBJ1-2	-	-	CASSLTSSRARDNYGYTF	TGTGCCAGTAGTCTAACGTCCAGTCGCGCCAGGGATAACTATGGCTACACCTTC
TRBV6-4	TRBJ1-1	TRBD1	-	CASSVAGGSTEAFF	TGTGCCAGCAGTGTTGCAGGGGGGAGCACTGAAGCTTTCTTT
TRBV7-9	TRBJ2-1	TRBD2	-	CASSLAGGNEQFF	TGTGCCAGCAGCTTAGCGGGGGGGAATGAGCAGTTCTTC
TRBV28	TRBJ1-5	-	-	CASTWGGWRNQPQHF	TGTGCCAGCACCTGGGGGGGTTGGCGCAATCAGCCCCAGCATTTT
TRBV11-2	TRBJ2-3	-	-	CASSLDRGYDTQYF	TGTGCCAGCAGCTTAGATCGGGGGTATGATACGCAGTATTTT
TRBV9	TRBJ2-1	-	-	CASSPPGGVGSNEQFF	TGTGCCAGCAGCCCACCCGGAGGAGTCGGGTCAAATGAGCAGTTCTTC
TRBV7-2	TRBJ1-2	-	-	CASSLWGGDTRYGYTF	TGTGCCAGCAGCTTATGGGGGGGGGACACCCGCTATGGCTACACCTTC
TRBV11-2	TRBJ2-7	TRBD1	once	CASSSRDRGSNEQYF	TGTGCCAGCAGCTCCCGGGACAGGGGCTCTAACGAGCAGTACTTC
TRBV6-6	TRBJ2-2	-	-	CASSDTGSTGELFF	TGTGCCAGCAGTGATACAGGGTCGACCGGGGAGCTGTTTTTT
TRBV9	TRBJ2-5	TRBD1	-	CASSVVGQGTETQYF	TGTGCCAGCAGCGTAGTAGGACAGGGGACAGAGACCCAGTACTTC
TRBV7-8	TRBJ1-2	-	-	CASSLEGQRYGYTF	TGTGCCAGCAGCTTAGAAGGACAACGCTATGGCTACACCTTC
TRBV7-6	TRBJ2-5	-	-	CASSLAQVETQYF	TGTGCCAGCAGCTTAGCCCAAGTCGAGACCCAGTACTTC
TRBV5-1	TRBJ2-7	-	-	CASSFGGREQYF	TGCGCCAGCAGCTTCGGGGGCAGGGAGCAGTACTTC
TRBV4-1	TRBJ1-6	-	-	CASSRESGGPSPNSPLHF	TGCGCCAGCAGCCGCGAGAGCGGGGGCCCGAGTCCTAATTCACCCCTCCACTTT
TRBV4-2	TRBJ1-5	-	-	CASSQVSGGASQPQHF	TGTGCCAGCAGCCAAGTGAGCGGCGGGGCTAGTCAGCCCCAGCATTTT
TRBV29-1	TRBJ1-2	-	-	CSVTVGDYGYTF	TGCAGCGTGACCGTGGGAGACTATGGCTACACCTTC
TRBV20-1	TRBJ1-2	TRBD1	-	CSVEGAGGYTF	TGCAGTGTGGAGGGGGCCGGCGGCTACACCTTC
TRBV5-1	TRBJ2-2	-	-	CASSLEARGTTGELFF	TGCGCCAGCAGCTTGGAGGCCAGGGGTACCACCGGGGAGCTGTTTTTT
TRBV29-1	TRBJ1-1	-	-	CSVSTLTRNTEAFF	TGCAGCGTCTCGACCCTAACACGAAACACTGAAGCTTTCTTT
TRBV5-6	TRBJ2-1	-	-	CASSPVRGGLYNEQFF	TGTGCCAGCAGCCCTGTTCGGGGCGGCCTATACAATGAGCAGTTCTTC
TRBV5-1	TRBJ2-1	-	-	CASSSPDLLDEQFF	TGCGCCAGCAGCTCCCCGGATCTACTTGATGAGCAGTTCTTC
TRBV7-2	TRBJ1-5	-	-	CASSGGRSGNQPQHF	TGTGCCAGCAGCGGGGGGAGATCGGGCAATCAGCCCCAGCATTTT
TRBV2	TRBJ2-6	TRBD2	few	CASSAWGGASGANVLTF	TGTGCCAGCAGTGCTTGGGGGGGTGCCTCTGGGGCCAACGTCCTGACTTTC
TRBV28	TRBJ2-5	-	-	CASRDSGGETQYF	TGTGCCAGCAGGGACTCGGGCGGAGAGACCCAGTACTTC
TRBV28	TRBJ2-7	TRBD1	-	CASSPGQTPYEQYF	TGTGCCAGCAGTCCGGGACAGACCCCCTACGAGCAGTACTTC
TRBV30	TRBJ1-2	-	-	CAWNRPPFNYGYTF	TGTGCCTGGAACCGCCCCCCGTTTAACTATGGCTACACCTTC
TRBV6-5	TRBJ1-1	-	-	CASNSLQGNAEAFF	TGTGCCAGCAATTCTTTACAGGGAAACGCTGAAGCTTTCTTT
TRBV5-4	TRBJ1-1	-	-	CASSFIGAGATEAFF	TGTGCCAGCAGCTTCATTGGTGCCGGGGCTACTGAAGCTTTCTTT
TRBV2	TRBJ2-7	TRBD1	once	CASSKSGTGLNEQYF	TGTGCCAGCAGCAAGAGTGGGACAGGGTTGAACGAGCAGTACTTC
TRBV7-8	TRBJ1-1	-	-	CASSFQKNTEAFF	TGTGCCAGCAGCTTCCAGAAGAACACTGAAGCTTTCTTT
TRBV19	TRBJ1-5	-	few	CATQDRPGGNQPQHF	TGTGCCACTCAAGACAGGCCCGGTGGCAATCAGCCCCAGCATTTT
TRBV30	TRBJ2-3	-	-	CAWPQFRANPDTQYF	TGTGCCTGGCCCCAGTTTCGGGCCAACCCAGATACGCAGTATTTT
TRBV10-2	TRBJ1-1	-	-	CASRGPPGNTEAFF	TGCGCCAGCAGGGGACCCCCGGGGAACACTGAAGCTTTCTTT